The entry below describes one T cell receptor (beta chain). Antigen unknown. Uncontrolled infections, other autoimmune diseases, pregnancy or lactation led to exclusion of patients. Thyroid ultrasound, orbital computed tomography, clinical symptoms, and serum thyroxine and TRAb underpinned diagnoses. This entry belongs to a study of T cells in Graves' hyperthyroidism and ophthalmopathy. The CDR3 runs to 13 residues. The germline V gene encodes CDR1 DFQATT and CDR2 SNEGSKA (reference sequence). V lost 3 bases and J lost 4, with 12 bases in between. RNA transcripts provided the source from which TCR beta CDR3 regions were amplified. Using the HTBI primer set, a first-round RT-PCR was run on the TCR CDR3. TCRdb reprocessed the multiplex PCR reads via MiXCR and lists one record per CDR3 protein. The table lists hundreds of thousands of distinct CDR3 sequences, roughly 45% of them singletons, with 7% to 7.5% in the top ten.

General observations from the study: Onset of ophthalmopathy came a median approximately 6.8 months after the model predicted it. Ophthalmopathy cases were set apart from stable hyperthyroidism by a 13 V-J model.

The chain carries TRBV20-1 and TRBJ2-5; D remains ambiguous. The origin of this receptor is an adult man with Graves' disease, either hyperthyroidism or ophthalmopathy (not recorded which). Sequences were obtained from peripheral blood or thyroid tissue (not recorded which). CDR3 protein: CSASWVPGETQYF. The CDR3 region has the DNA TGCAGTGCTAGTTGGGTCCCCGGAGAGACCCAGTACTTC.